The clone carrying this T cell receptor (beta chain) appeared many times. The data were produced by immunoSEQ multiplex PCR, yet TCRdb's version contains in-frame clones alone and is incomplete. The sample holds approximately 1.1 million clones, approximately 80% seen once. This sample was taken from a study of shared clonotypes between healthy human individuals. About the study: Each donor had three CD4 naive, three CD4 memory, two CD8 naive and one CD8 memory plate.

Germline V gene data show CDR1 as KGHSH and CDR2 as LQKENI. The ends lost 4 bases at V and 0 bases at J; junction bases unmatched: 5. This CDR3 spans 15 amino acids. The material sequenced was memory CD4+ T cells from PBMCs. The subset is: CD45RA-negative fraction. The J gene is TRBJ2-7, the V gene TRBV18; 8 bases line up with TRBD2. This TCR derives from a man aged 18 to 29 in good health. Some clones in this sample may be carry-over from other donors' samples. CDR3 DNA: TGTGCCAGCTCACTTCGGCGGGGGGACTCCTACGAGCAGTACTTC. This sequence encodes CASSLRRGDSYEQYF.